This T cell receptor (beta chain) was sequenced for a study of blood T cells in healthy people across ages. Study-level findings and limits: Older age coincided with a roughly linear decline in TCR beta diversity per million T cells.

Each sample yielded at least 6 micrograms of PBMC total RNA. It was with a sample-barcoded 5' primer and a J-beta primer mix that a second PCR of roughly 7 to 11 cycles was run. TCRdb re-called the 5' RACE reads through MiXCR, storing one row per CDR3 protein. The sample has about 1.1 million distinct CDR3 sequences; more than 30% are singletons. For this clonotype: Its antigen is not identified.

The TCR sequence derives from a man between 18 and 35 years old in good health. Material for sequencing was blood.

CDR3 DNA sequence: TGCGCCAGCAGCTTGGGGCTCCTTGGGGAGACCCAGTACTTC. Encoded protein: CASSLGLLGETQYF. V is TRBV5-1 and J is TRBJ2-5; D uncertain. The CDR3 consists of 14 residues. V was trimmed by 0 bases and J by 5 bases, leaving 11 bases between them. From germline, CDR1 is SGHRS and CDR2 YFSETQ.